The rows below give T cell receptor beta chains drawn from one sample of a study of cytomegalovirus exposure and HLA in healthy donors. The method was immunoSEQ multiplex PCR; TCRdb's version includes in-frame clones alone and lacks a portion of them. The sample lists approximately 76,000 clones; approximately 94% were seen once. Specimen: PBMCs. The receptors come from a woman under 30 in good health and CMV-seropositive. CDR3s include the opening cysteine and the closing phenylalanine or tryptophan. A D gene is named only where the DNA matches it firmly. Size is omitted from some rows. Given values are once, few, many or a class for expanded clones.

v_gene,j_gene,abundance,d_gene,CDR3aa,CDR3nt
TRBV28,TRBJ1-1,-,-,CASFGDTEAFF,TGTGCCAGCTTCGGGGACACTGAAGCTTTCTTT
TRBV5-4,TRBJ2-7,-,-,CASSLVGDSYEQYF,TGTGCCAGCAGCTTGGTTGGAGACTCCTACGAGCAGTACTTC
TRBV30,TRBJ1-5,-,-,CAWSVLTARQPQHF,TGTGCCTGGAGTGTACTGACAGCACGACAGCCCCAGCATTTT
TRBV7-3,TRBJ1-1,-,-,CASSLPQGGGTEAFF,TGTGCCAGCAGCCTCCCACAGGGAGGGGGGACTGAAGCTTTCTTT
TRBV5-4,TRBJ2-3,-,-,CASSPLEQNTDTQYF,TGTGCCAGCAGCCCACTAGAGCAGAACACAGATACGCAGTATTTT
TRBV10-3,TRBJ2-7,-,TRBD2,CAISEGEGYEQYF,TGTGCCATCAGTGAGGGGGAGGGCTACGAGCAGTACTTC
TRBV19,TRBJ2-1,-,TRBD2,CASEREASYNEQFF,TGTGCCAGCGAGCGGGAGGCCTCCTACAATGAGCAGTTCTTC
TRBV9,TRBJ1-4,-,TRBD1,CASSVAQGYNEKLFF,TGTGCCAGCAGCGTCGCACAGGGGTATAATGAAAAACTGTTTTTT
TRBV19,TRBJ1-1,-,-,CASIPRVGTEAFF,TGTGCCAGTATCCCCCGGGTGGGCACTGAAGCTTTCTTT
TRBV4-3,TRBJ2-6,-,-,CASSQAPRSSGANVLTF,TGCGCCAGCAGCCAAGCTCCCCGGAGCTCTGGGGCCAACGTCCTGACTTTC
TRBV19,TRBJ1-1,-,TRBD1,CASSLTGGTEAFF,TGTGCCAGTAGCCTCACAGGGGGCACTGAAGCTTTCTTT
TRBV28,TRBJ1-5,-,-,CASSIPGQPQHF,TGTGCCAGCAGTATTCCGGGGCAGCCCCAGCATTTT
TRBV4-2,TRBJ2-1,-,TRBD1,CASSHNSPDRGFHNEQFF,TGTGCCAGCAGCCATAACTCACCTGACAGGGGCTTCCACAATGAGCAGTTCTTC
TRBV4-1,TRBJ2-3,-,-,CASSQDTADTQYF,TGCGCCAGCAGCCAAGATACGGCAGATACGCAGTATTTT
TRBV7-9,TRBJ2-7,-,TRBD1,CASSQDGRDRAGVYEQYF,TGTGCCAGCAGCCAAGATGGGCGCGACAGGGCCGGGGTCTACGAGCAGTACTTC
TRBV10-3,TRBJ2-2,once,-,CAISDGTGELFF,TGTGCCATCAGTGACGGGACCGGGGAGCTGTTTTTT
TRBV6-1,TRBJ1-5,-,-,CASSEQGITQPQHF,TGTGCCAGCAGTGAGCAGGGGATCACTCAGCCCCAGCATTTT
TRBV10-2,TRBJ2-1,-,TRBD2,CATRTSGSSNEQFF,TGCGCCACCCGAACTAGCGGGAGTTCCAATGAGCAGTTCTTC
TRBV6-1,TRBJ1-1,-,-,CASSKVTTDTEAFF,TGTGCCAGCAGCAAAGTTACCACGGACACTGAAGCTTTCTTT
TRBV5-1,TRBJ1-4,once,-,CASSPTGKNEKLFF,TGCGCCAGCTCCCCAACAGGGAAGAATGAAAAACTGTTTTTT
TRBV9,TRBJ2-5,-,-,CASSAPSQETQYF,TGTGCCAGCAGCGCCCCTTCCCAAGAGACCCAGTACTTC
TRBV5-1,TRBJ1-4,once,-,CASSPKQGSGTNEKLFF,TGCGCCAGCAGCCCAAAACAGGGCTCAGGAACTAATGAAAAACTGTTTTTT
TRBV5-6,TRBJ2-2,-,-,CASSFRVWGRTTGELFF,TGTGCCAGCAGCTTTCGAGTGTGGGGGAGGACCACCGGGGAGCTGTTTTTT
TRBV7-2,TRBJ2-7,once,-,CASSLDAGTYEQYF,TGTGCCAGCAGCTTAGACGCAGGGACCTACGAGCAGTACTTC
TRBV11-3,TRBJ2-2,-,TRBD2,CASSLGARLASGELFF,TGTGCCAGCAGCTTAGGAGCTCGACTAGCCTCCGGGGAGCTGTTTTTT
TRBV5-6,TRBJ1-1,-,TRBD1,CASSFDRGNTEAFF,TGTGCCAGCAGCTTTGACAGGGGGAACACTGAAGCTTTCTTT
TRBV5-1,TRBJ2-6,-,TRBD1,CASSLGGDRSYSGANVLTF,TGCGCCAGCAGCTTGGGGGGGGACAGGTCTTACTCTGGGGCCAACGTCCTGACTTTC
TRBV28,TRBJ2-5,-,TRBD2,CASSLGASGDQETQYF,TGTGCCAGCAGTTTGGGGGCTAGCGGGGATCAAGAGACCCAGTACTTC
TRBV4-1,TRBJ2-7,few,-,CASSQEPPGIPYEQYF,TGCGCCAGCAGCCAAGAACCTCCCGGGATCCCCTACGAGCAGTACTTC
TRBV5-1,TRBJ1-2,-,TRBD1,CASSFGDRGGGYTF,TGCGCCAGCAGCTTCGGGGACAGGGGAGGCGGCTACACCTTC
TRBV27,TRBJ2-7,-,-,CASSLRVNYEQYF,TGTGCCAGCAGTTTGAGGGTGAACTACGAGCAGTACTTC
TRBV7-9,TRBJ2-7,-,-,CASSTRGAGYEQYF,TGTGCCAGCAGCACCAGGGGGGCTGGCTACGAGCAGTACTTC
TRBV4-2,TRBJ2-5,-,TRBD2,CASSPGTRKETQYF,TGTGCCAGCAGCCCGGGGACTAGAAAAGAGACCCAGTACTTC
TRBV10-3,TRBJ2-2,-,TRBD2,CAISEEALAGGELFF,TGTGCCATCAGTGAGGAAGCGTTAGCGGGCGGGGAGCTGTTTTTT